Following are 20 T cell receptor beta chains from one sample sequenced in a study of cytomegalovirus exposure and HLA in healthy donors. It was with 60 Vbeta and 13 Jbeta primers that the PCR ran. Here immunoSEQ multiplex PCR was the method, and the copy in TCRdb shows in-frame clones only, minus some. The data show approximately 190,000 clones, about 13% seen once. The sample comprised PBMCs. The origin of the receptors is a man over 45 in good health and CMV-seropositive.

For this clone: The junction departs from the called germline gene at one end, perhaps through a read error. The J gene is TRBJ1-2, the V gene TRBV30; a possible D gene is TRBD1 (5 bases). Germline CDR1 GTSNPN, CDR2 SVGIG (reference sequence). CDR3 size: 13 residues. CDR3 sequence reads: CAWSAQWGDGYPF. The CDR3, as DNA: TGTGCCTGGAGTGCCCAATGGGGCGACGGCTACCCCTTC.

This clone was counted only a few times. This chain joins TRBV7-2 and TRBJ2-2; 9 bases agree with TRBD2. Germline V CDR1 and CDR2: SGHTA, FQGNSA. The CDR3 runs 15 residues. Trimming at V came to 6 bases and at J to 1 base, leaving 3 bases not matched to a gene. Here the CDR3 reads CASSRSGGNTGELFF. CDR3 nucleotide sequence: TGTGCCAGCAGTCGTAGCGGGGGGAACACCGGGGAGCTGTTTTTT.

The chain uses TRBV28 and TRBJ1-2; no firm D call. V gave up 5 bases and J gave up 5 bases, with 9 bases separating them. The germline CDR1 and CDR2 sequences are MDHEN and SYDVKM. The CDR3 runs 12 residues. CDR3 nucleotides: TGTGCCAGCAGTCCCATCGGTTATGGCTACACCTTC. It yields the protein CASSPIGYGYTF.

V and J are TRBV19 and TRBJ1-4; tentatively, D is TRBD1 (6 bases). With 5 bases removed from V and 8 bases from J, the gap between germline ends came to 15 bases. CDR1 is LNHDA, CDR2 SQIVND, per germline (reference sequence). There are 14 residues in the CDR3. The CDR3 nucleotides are TGTGCCAGTAGTTTTGGGACACCAGGCGAAAAACTGTTTTTT. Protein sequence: CASSFGTPGEKLFF.

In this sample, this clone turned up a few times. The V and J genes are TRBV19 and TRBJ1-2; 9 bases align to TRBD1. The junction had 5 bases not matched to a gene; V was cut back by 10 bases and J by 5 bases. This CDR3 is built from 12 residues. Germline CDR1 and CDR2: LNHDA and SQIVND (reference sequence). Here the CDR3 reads CATQGASYGYTF. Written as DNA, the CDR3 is TGTGCCACACAGGGGGCGTCGTATGGCTACACCTTC. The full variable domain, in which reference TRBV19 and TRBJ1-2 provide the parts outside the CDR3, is DGGITQSPKYLFRKEGQNVTLSCEQNLNHDAMYWYRQDPGQGLRLIYYSQIVNDFQKGDIAEGYSVSREKKESFPLTVTSAQKNPTAFYLCATQGASYGYTFGSGTRLTVV.

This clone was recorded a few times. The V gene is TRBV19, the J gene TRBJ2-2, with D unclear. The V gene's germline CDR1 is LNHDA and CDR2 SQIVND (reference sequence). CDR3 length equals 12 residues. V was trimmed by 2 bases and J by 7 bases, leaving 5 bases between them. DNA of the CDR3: TGTGCCAGTAGTATAAATCACGGGGAGCTGTTTTTT. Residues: CASSINHGELFF.

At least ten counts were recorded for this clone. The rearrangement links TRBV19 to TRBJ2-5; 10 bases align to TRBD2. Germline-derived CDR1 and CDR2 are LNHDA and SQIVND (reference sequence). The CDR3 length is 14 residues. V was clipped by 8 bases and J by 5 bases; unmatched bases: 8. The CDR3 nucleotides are TGTGCCAGTTCTGAGCGGGGGGGCGGGGAGACCCAGTACTTC. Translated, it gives CASSERGGGETQYF.

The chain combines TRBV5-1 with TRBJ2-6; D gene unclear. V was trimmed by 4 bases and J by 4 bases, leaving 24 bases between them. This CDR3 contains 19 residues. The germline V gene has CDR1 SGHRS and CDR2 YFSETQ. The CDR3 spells CASSPFAAQPPGGANVLTF. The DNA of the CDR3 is TGCGCCAGCAGCCCCTTTGCAGCACAGCCTCCTGGGGGGGCCAACGTCCTGACTTTC.

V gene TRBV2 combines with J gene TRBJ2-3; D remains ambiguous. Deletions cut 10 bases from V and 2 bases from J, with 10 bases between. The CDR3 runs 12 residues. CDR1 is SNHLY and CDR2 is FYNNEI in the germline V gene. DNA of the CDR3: TGTGCCACCACAGTTACCACAGATACGCAGTATTTT. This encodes CATTVTTDTQYF.

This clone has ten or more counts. CDR3 region: CASSWGSGVYNEQFF. The CDR3 nucleotides are TGTGCCAGCAGCTGGGGTAGCGGGGTTTACAATGAGCAGTTCTTC. The chain carries TRBV12-1 and TRBJ2-1; the table names TRBD2, a call not compared with the DNA. TRBV12-1 is given as a pseudogene. The CDR3 is made up of 15 amino acids.

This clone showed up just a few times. The CDR3 loop reads CASSGGVGVADNEQFF. CDR3 coding DNA: TGCGCCAGCAGCGGGGGGGTGGGGGTCGCGGATAATGAGCAGTTCTTC. The chain is built from TRBV5-1 and TRBJ2-1; 7 bases map to TRBD2. J lost 7 bases, V lost 4 bases, and 14 bases had no gene match. The CDR3 has 16 residues. The germline CDR1 and CDR2 sequences are SGHRS and YFSETQ.

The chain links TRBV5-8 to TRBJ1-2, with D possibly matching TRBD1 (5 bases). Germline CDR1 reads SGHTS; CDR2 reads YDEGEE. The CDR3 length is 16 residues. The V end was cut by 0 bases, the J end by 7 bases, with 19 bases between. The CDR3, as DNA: TGTGCCAGCAGCTTGGAGCAGGGCGGCTCCAACGGTGGCTACACCTTC. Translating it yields CASSLEQGGSNGGYTF.

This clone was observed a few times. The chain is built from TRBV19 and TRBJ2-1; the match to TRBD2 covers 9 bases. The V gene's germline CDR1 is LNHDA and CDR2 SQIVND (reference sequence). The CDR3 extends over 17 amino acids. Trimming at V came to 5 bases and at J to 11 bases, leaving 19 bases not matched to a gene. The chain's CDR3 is CASSPNGGGAYRGKQFF. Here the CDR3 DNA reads TGTGCCAGTAGTCCAAATGGCGGGGGGGCGTATCGGGGGAAGCAGTTCTTC.

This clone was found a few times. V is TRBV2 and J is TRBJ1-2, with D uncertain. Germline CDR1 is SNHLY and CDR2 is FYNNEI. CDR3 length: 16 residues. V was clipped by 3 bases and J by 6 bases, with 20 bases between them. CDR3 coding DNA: TGTGCCAGCAGTGACACCTCCCCCGGGGTCGGAGATGGCTACACCTTC. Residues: CASSDTSPGVGDGYTF.

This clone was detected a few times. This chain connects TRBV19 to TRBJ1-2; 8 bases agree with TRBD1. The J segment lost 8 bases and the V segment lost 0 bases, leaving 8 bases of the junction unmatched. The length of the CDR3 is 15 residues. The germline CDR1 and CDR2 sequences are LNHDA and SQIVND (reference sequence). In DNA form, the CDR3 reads TGTGCCAGTAGTATAGATCGATCCAGGGGGCGCGGCTACACCTTC. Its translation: CASSIDRSRGRGYTF.

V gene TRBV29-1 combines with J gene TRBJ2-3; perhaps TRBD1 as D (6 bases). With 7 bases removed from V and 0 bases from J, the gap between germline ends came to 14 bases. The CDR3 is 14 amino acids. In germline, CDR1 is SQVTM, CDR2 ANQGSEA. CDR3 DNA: TGCAGCGGGGGAACAGGGCCTAGCACAGATACGCAGTATTTT. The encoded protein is CSGGTGPSTDTQYF.

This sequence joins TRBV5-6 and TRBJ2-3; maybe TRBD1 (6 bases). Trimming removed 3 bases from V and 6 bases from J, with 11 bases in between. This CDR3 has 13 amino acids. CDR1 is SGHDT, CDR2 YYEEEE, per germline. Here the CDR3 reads CASSYRVRDTQYF. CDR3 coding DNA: TGTGCCAGCAGCTACAGGGTTCGGGATACGCAGTATTTT.

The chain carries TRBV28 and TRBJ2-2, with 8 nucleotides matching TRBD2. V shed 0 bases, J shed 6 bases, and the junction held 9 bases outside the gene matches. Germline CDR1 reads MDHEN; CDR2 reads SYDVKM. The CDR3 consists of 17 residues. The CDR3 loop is CASSLWALGGGPGELFF. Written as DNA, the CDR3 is TGTGCCAGCAGTTTATGGGCCCTGGGCGGGGGGCCCGGGGAGCTGTTTTTT.

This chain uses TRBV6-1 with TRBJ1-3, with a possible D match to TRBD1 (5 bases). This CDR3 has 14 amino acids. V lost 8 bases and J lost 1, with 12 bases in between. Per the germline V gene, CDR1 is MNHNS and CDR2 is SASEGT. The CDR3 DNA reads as TGTGCCAGCCGGAGCCAGGGTTCTGGAAACACCATATATTTT. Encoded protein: CASRSQGSGNTIYF.

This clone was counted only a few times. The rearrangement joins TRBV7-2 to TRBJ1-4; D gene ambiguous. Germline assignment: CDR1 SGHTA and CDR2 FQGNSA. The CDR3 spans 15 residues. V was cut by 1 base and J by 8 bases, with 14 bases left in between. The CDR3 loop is CASSLVSGTGEKLFF. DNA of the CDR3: TGTGCCAGCAGCTTAGTGAGCGGAACTGGCGAAAAACTGTTTTTT.